This T cell receptor beta chain was obtained from a study of blood T cells in healthy people across ages. Only a few counts were recorded for this clonotype. The antigen remains undetermined. Study-wide results and caveats: A strong correlation was seen between TCR beta diversity and naive T cell percentage.

This CDR3 has 15 residues. Germline V gene lookup returns CDR1 SGHNT and CDR2 YENEEA. V lost 6 bases and J lost 5, with 19 bases in between. Using a J-beta primer mix together with a sample-barcoded 5' primer, a second PCR was run for roughly 7 to 11 cycles. Every cDNA molecule bore a tag from a template-switch adaptor containing 12 random nucleotides. Each CDR3 protein is one row after TCRdb ran MiXCR on the 5' RACE reads. Of over 1,500,000 distinct CDR3 sequences listed, approximately 39% are singletons. The source material was blood. This chain links TRBV11-3 with TRBJ1-1; D possibly corresponds to TRBD1 (6 bases). The source of this sequence is a human donor in good health. The CDR3 DNA reads TGTGCCAGCAGGAACCAGACAGGTTGGCGGACTGAAGCTTTCTTT. The encoded protein is CASRNQTGWRTEAFF.